This T cell receptor (beta chain) was identified during a study of regulatory T cells in long-lasting Graves disease. About the study: Positivity for TSH receptor antibodies plus over 5 years of antithyroid drugs meant persistent Graves' disease.

Time point defined: persistent/refractory GD, antithyroid drugs over 5 years with positive TRAb. PBMC RNA served as the TCR library source. All patients originated from an endocrinology department located in Xi'an, China. The V gene's germline CDR1 is SQVTM and CDR2 ANQGSEA. V was cut by 2 bases and J by 10 bases, with 14 bases left in between. The CDR3 length is 12 residues. Study-wide results and limits: Study of thyroid tissue was not done, with only peripheral blood studied.

According to the study, TCR beta libraries were built with iRepertoire HTBI primers and CDR3-region Arm-PCR. Authors' data handling: Identified across the samples were 62 TRBV segments and over 11 TRBJ segments. Using its own MiXCR run on the multiplex PCR reads, TCRdb lists one record per CDR3 protein. The V and J calls follow TCRdb's processing rather than the paper's. Here the sample spans about 470,000 distinct CDR3 sequences, around 20% being singletons. In this sample, this clonotype turned up many times. The antigen remains unidentified. This chain uses TRBV29-1 with TRBJ1-2, with D perhaps matching TRBD1 (6 bases). This sample comprised peripheral blood mononuclear cells (PBMCs), obtained when the disease was refractory, from a patient treated with antithyroid drugs. This clonotype was sampled from a female donor with Graves disease. CDR3 in DNA: TGCAGCGTTGAAAGGGGGGCGGATGACTACACCTTC. Encoded protein: CSVERGADDYTF.